This TCR beta chain was recorded in a study of shared clonotypes between healthy human individuals. Study findings and constraints: Clonotype sharing among the donors was expected to vary with sequencing depth. The study sampled only blood, and tissue repertoires likely differ.

At a deep level, the assay was run. Template for every sorted-subset replicate PCR totaled about 200 ng DNA, about 30,000 T cell genomes. Here immunoSEQ multiplex PCR was the method, and the copy in TCRdb shows in-frame clones only, minus some. The sample yields around 690,000 clones, roughly 91% seen once. Germline CDR1 is MNHNS and CDR2 is SASEGT. This CDR3 has 13 residues. After removal of 7 bases from V and 2 bases from J, the junction contained 5 bases not matched to a gene. As regards this clone: Its specificity is unknown.

The chain employs TRBV6-1 and TRBJ2-7; 7 nucleotides agree with TRBD1. This TCR was recovered from a man between 18 and 35 years old in good health. Some clones in this sample may be carry-over from other donors' samples. Sequenced input: memory CD8+ T cells from PBMCs. The subset was: CD45RO+ cells pooled with CCR7-negative TemRA cells. The CDR3 region is CASTPGTAYEQYF. The CDR3 bases are TGTGCCAGCACCCCCGGGACAGCCTACGAGCAGTACTTC.